The 6 T cell receptor beta chains in this list originate from one sample, sequenced in a study of early T cells in non-severe SARS-CoV-2 infection. TCRdb analysed the 5' RACE reads with MiXCR anew, one entry per CDR3 protein. The data contain fewer than 130,000 distinct CDR3 sequences, 10% to 15% of them singletons. Sequences were derived from whole blood, sampled at baseline. The receptors stem from an adult who was a healthcare worker with PCR-confirmed SARS-CoV-2 infection or an uninfected control (not recorded which).

This clonotype turned up a few times. This chain connects TRBV6-5 to TRBJ2-2; 9 nucleotides align to TRBD2. V shed 2 bases, J shed 3 bases, and the junction held 7 bases outside the gene matches. The CDR3 has 17 amino acids. Germline CDR1 MNHEY, CDR2 SVGAGI. The CDR3, as DNA: TGTGCCAGCAGTTACGCGGTAGCGGGGGATTACACCGGGGAGCTGTTTTTT. Translated: CASSYAVAGDYTGELFF.

V is TRBV5-1 and J is TRBJ1-3; a possible D gene is TRBD1 (5 bases). This CDR3 has 15 residues. V was cut by 4 bases and J by 0 bases, with 11 bases left in between. Per germline, CDR1 SGHRS and CDR2 YFSETQ. The CDR3 DNA reads TGCGCCAGCAGCCCGGGACCGTCCTCTGGAAACACCATATATTTT. It translates to CASSPGPSSGNTIYF.

The V and J genes are TRBV7-9 and TRBJ2-7; no firm D call. Deletions cut 3 bases from V and 7 bases from J, with 13 bases between. The CDR3 runs to 13 residues. Germline V lookup: CDR1 SEHNR, CDR2 FQNEAQ (reference sequence). CDR3 bases: TGTGCCAGCAGCTTGGGCAGTGCGGATGAGCAGTACTTC. Encoded protein: CASSLGSADEQYF.

The DNA for the CDR3 is TGCAGCGCCCGTATGGCCCACTCTGGAAACACCATATATTTT. It codes for CSARMAHSGNTIYF. The chain recombines TRBV29-1 with TRBJ1-3; D ambiguous. The CDR3 is made up of 14 amino acids. The V end was cut by 7 bases, the J end by 0 bases, with 13 bases between. CDR1 and CDR2 from the germline V gene are SQVTM and ANQGSEA.

The gene calls are TRBV6-8 and TRBJ1-2; D uncertain. The CDR3 is 12 residues long. Germline V gene lookup returns CDR1 MNHGY and CDR2 SAAAGT. Deletions cut 0 bases from V and 12 bases from J, with 11 bases between. CDR3 nucleotides: TGTGCCAGCAGTTACTCCGCCTTCCAGAACACCTTC. Protein sequence: CASSYSAFQNTF.

The table lists this clonotype with a few counts. V is TRBV28 and J is TRBJ1-3, with D possibly TRBD1 on 6 matching bases. The germline V gene encodes CDR1 MDHEN and CDR2 SYDVKM. V lost 5 bases, J lost 7 bases, and 24 bases lay in between. The CDR3 is 17 residues long. This CDR3 reads CASSELKQGAQRNTIYF. The CDR3 DNA reads TGTGCCAGCAGTGAACTAAAACAGGGCGCCCAGAGGAACACCATATATTTT.